This entry is about one T cell receptor (beta chain). Its antigen is as yet unknown. These data come from a study of OX40 agonist ivuxolimab in advanced cancers. Study-wide results and limits: CD4+ and CD8+ blood T cells expanded clonally by week 6 at 0.1 to 3.0 mg/kg.

Trimming took 0 bases from V and 6 from J; bases not matched to a gene: 13. CDR3 length: 18 amino acids. Germline CDR1 LGHNA, CDR2 YSLEER. The repertoire was sequenced with immunoSEQ multiplex PCR; TCRdb's copy has only in-frame clones and lacks some. Of some 45,000 clones in the sample, 75% to 90% were seen once. V and J are TRBV4-3 and TRBJ2-2; TRBD1 matches at 7 bases. This specimen was CD4+ or CD8+ T cells sorted from blood, taken in a trial of the OX40 agonist ivuxolimab. The receptor was derived from an adult with an advanced solid tumor such as melanoma, head and neck, liver or kidney cancer. CDR3 sequence reads: CASSQELIGQGVSGELFF. CDR3 nucleotide sequence: TGCGCCAGCAGCCAAGAATTGATCGGGCAGGGGGTGTCCGGGGAGCTGTTTTTT.